The sequence of this T cell receptor (beta chain) was determined in a study of response to subunit inactivated influenza vaccine. Overall study results and limits: Researchers suggested that each seasonal influenza vaccination recruits few new T cells.

TCRdb itself ran the RT-PCR reads through MiXCR, one entry per CDR3 protein. The sample has approximately 490,000 distinct CDR3 sequences, 6.5% to 8% seen once. In its sample, this clonotype was seen a few times. Its antigen remains unidentified. This specimen was PBMCs from blood, taken roughly 24 months after vaccination. The receptor was derived from a man between 50 and 75 years old who received an inactivated influenza vaccine.

The CDR3 region is CASSLAGSRDWKNIQYF. CDR3 bases: TGCGCCAGCAGCTTGGCCGGCAGCCGGGACTGGAAAAACATTCAGTACTTC. The chain recombines TRBV5-1 with TRBJ2-4; weak D call: TRBD2 (6 bases). The CDR3 spans 17 residues. With 0 bases removed from V and 4 bases from J, the gap between germline ends came to 17 bases. Germline-derived CDR1 and CDR2 are SGHRS and YFSETQ.